The 28 T cell receptor beta chains below all came from one sample that was sequenced in a study of blood T cell repertoires in COVID-19. Assay used: immunoSEQ multiplex PCR; TCRdb lists only in-frame clones, some missing. The sample records about 96,000 clones, 80% to 90% being singletons. The sequencing sample was made of peripheral blood. The receptors come from a human donor with COVID-19, enrolled during active disease. The donor label of this sample is uncertain.

The J gene is TRBJ2-7, the V gene TRBV5-4, with TRBD1 matching over 8 bases. V shed 2 bases, J shed 5 bases, and the junction held 9 bases outside the gene matches. Per the germline V gene, CDR1 is SGHNT and CDR2 is YYREEE (reference sequence). This CDR3 comprises 15 residues. The CDR3 spells CASSLYQGARDEQYF. The DNA of the CDR3 is TGTGCCAGCAGCTTATATCAGGGGGCTCGAGACGAGCAGTACTTC.

The V call is TRBV21-1, the J call TRBJ1-2. TRBV21-1 corresponds to a pseudogene. The CDR3 is made up of 18 amino acids. The CDR3 DNA sequence: TGTGCCAGCAGCTTCGGCGGCTCCAAATCCCACGGAAACTATGGCTACACCTTC. It encodes CASSFGGSKSHGNYGYTF.

The chain joins TRBV28 to TRBJ1-2; D gene uncertain. With 5 bases removed from V and 0 bases from J, the gap between germline ends came to 10 bases. CDR1 and CDR2 from the germline V gene are MDHEN and SYDVKM. The CDR3 contains 14 residues. CDR3 coding DNA: TGTGCCAGCAGTCCGGCGGGCACTAACTATGGCTACACCTTC. This sequence encodes CASSPAGTNYGYTF.

The V call is TRBV6-5, the J call TRBJ1-2, with TRBD1 as a possible D gene (6 bases). The CDR3 sequence is 15 residues long. CDR1 is MNHEY, CDR2 SVGAGI, per germline. With 5 bases removed from V and 8 bases from J, the gap between germline ends came to 21 bases. CDR3 DNA sequence: TGTGCCAGCAGTCCTACTTTGGCGACAGGCAAGGGCTACACCTTC. This gives the protein CASSPTLATGKGYTF.

The chain is built from TRBV10-3 and TRBJ2-2; TRBD1 matches 7 bases. The ends lost 2 bases at V and 4 bases at J; junction bases unmatched: 10. This CDR3 is 17 amino acids long. Germline CDR1 ENHRY, CDR2 SYGVKD. CDR3 sequence (DNA): TGTGCCATCAGTGAGCCGGGGACAGAGAGCTTCACCGGGGAGCTGTTTTTT. Translating it yields CAISEPGTESFTGELFF.

In its sample, this clone was seen once. The V call is TRBV6-5, the J call TRBJ1-5; a possible D gene is TRBD1 (5 bases). This CDR3 has 15 amino acids. V was cut by 0 bases and J by 6 bases, with 12 bases left in between. CDR1 is MNHEY and CDR2 is SVGAGI in the germline V gene. The CDR3 spells CASSYSRRAGQPQHF. The CDR3 DNA follows: TGTGCCAGCAGTTACTCTCGCAGGGCTGGTCAGCCCCAGCATTTT.

J is TRBJ1-2 and V is TRBV7-9; no clear D. V lost 3 bases, J lost 7 bases, and 12 bases lay in between. In germline, CDR1 is SEHNR, CDR2 FQNEAQ (reference sequence). The CDR3 covers 13 residues. The CDR3 sequence is CASSFGLGSGYTF. CDR3 in DNA: TGTGCCAGCAGCTTCGGCCTCGGGAGTGGCTACACCTTC.

The genes are TRBV7-3 and TRBJ1-6, with D unresolved. V was trimmed by 0 bases and J by 9 bases, leaving 6 bases between them. CDR3 length: 13 amino acids. CDR1 is SGHTA and CDR2 is FQGTGA in the germline V gene. The CDR3 protein is CASSLTFGSPLHF. CDR3 coding DNA: TGTGCCAGCAGCTTAACGTTCGGTTCACCCCTCCACTTT.

The CDR3 is CASSLWTEPGNTIYF. The CDR3 region has the DNA TGTGCCAGCAGCTTGTGGACAGAGCCTGGAAACACCATATATTTT. This chain joins TRBV11-2 and TRBJ1-3; maybe TRBD1 (6 bases). The CDR3 totals 15 residues. V was trimmed by 3 bases and J by 2 bases, leaving 11 bases between them. Germline V lookup: CDR1 SGHAT, CDR2 FQNNGV.

The chain links TRBV13 to TRBJ2-3, with TRBD2 matching over 8 bases. Trimming removed 5 bases from V and 0 bases from J; junction bases left unmatched: 4. Germline CDR1 reads PRHDT; CDR2 reads FYEKMQ (reference sequence). The CDR3 runs to 15 residues. The CDR3 region has the DNA TGTGCCAGCAGCGCCGGGGGGGCTAGCACAGATACGCAGTATTTT. It is translated as CASSAGGASTDTQYF.

The chain uses TRBV19 and TRBJ2-5; 12 bases align to TRBD2. Germline V lookup: CDR1 LNHDA, CDR2 SQIVND (reference sequence). The CDR3 runs to 14 residues. V dropped 3 bases and J dropped 14; count of bases not matched to a gene: 10. CDR3 region: CASSIASGGAAIYF. CDR3 bases: TGTGCCAGTAGTATCGCTAGCGGGGGGGCGGCGATTTACTTC. Complete variable domain (other parts from reference TRBV19 and TRBJ2-5): DGGITQSPKYLFRKEGQNVTLSCEQNLNHDAMYWYRQDPGQGLRLIYYSQIVNDFQKGDIAEGYSVSREKKESFPLTVTSAQKNPTAFYLCASSIASGGAAIYFGPGTRLLVL.

This clone turned up a few times. V usage is TRBV19 and J usage is TRBJ2-3; D is undetermined. The CDR3 sequence is 12 residues long. Germline CDR1 LNHDA, CDR2 SQIVND (reference sequence). Trimming stripped 4 bases from V and 3 bases from J, with 5 bases between. This CDR3 reads CASSRGTDTQYF. The CDR3 nucleotides read TGTGCCAGTAGTAGAGGAACAGATACGCAGTATTTT.

This clone was seen a few times. The chain employs TRBV3-1 (or the pseudogene TRBV3-2) and TRBJ2-1, with D maybe TRBD1 (6 bases). CDR1 LGHDT and CDR2 YNNKEL come from the germline V gene (reference sequence). This CDR3 has 15 residues. V lost 3 bases to trimming and J lost 7 bases, with 16 bases between them. CDR3 nucleotides: TGTGCCAGCAGCCACAGTGACAGGTCACAGAATGAGCAGTTCTTC. Its translation: CASSHSDRSQNEQFF.

This clone was seen a single time. The same CDR3 arises from other DNA sequences in this sample as well. This chain uses TRBV5-1 with TRBJ1-1; D not resolved. The CDR3 spans 12 residues. V gave up 3 bases and J gave up 5 bases, with 8 bases separating them. Germline CDR1 SGHRS, CDR2 YFSETQ. The CDR3 reads CASSSGGTEAFF. The CDR3, as DNA: TGCGCCAGCAGCTCCGGAGGGACTGAAGCTTTCTTT.

This sequence joins TRBV4-1 and TRBJ2-7; possibly TRBD2 for D (5 bases). Germline values: CDR1 MGHRA, CDR2 YSYEKL. Deletions cut 4 bases from V and 5 bases from J, with 18 bases between. The CDR3 length is 15 residues. The CDR3 region is CASSRPEGSEDEQYF. The DNA for the CDR3 is TGCGCCAGCAGCCGGCCGGAAGGGAGCGAGGACGAGCAGTACTTC.

This sequence joins TRBV3-1 (or the pseudogene TRBV3-2) and TRBJ2-1, with 10 bases lining up with TRBD1. The V gene end was trimmed by 2 bases and the J gene end by 5 bases; junction bases not matched to a gene: 3. The CDR3 is 15 amino acids. The germline CDR1 and CDR2 sequences are LGHDT and YNNKEL (reference sequence). As DNA, the CDR3 is TGTGCCAGCAGCCAATGGGACAGGGGCAACAATGAGCAGTTCTTC. Encoded protein: CASSQWDRGNNEQFF.

V is TRBV5-4 and J is TRBJ2-7; D might be TRBD1 (6 bases). Trimming left V 5 bases short and J 4 bases short, with 10 bases between. The CDR3 is 12 residues long. Germline CDR1 and CDR2: SGHNT and YYREEE (reference sequence). CDR3 sequence (DNA): TGTGCCAGCAGTATCGGACAGTACGAGCAGTACTTC. This gives the protein CASSIGQYEQYF.

This rearrangement joins TRBV28 to TRBJ2-3, with a possible D match to TRBD2 (6 bases). Germline V lookup: CDR1 MDHEN, CDR2 SYDVKM. The CDR3 contains 16 residues. The V and J ends lost 6 bases and 3 bases respectively, with 19 bases between them. CDR3 in amino acids: CASSTPAGYRTDTQYF. As DNA, the CDR3 is TGTGCCAGCAGCACCCCCGCGGGGTATCGGACAGATACGCAGTATTTT.

This sequence joins TRBV5-4 and TRBJ1-1; D is undetermined. This CDR3 is built from 12 residues. With 2 bases removed from V and 3 bases from J, the gap between germline ends came to 5 bases. Germline V gene data show CDR1 as SGHNT and CDR2 as YYREEE (reference sequence). The CDR3 nucleotides are TGTGCCAGCAGCTTCGGGGACACTGAAGCTTTCTTT. Translating it yields CASSFGDTEAFF.

The chain joins TRBV20-1 to TRBJ2-3; unclear D gene. V lost 2 bases to trimming and J lost 5 bases, with 5 bases between them. The length of the CDR3 is 11 residues. Per germline, CDR1 DFQATT and CDR2 SNEGSKA (reference sequence). CDR3 DNA sequence: TGCAGTGCTAGATCAGTAGATACGCAGTATTTT. The encoded protein is CSARSVDTQYF.

The rearrangement links TRBV7-9 to TRBJ1-1; 7 nucleotides line up with TRBD1. This CDR3 comprises 14 residues. Germline-derived CDR1 and CDR2 are SEHNR and FQNEAQ (reference sequence). V shed 4 bases and J 6 bases; nucleotides not matched to a gene: 8. CDR3 region: CASSSQGGLAEAFF. The CDR3 DNA sequence: TGTGCCAGCAGCTCGCAGGGGGGACTGGCTGAAGCTTTCTTT.

The chain has TRBV20-1 and TRBJ1-1; the D is unclear. V was pared by 3 bases and J by 6 bases, with 8 bases between. CDR1 is DFQATT and CDR2 is SNEGSKA in the germline V gene (reference sequence). The CDR3 has 11 residues. CDR3 region: CSASRQAEAFF. CDR3 DNA: TGCAGTGCTAGTCGGCAGGCTGAAGCTTTCTTT.

The chain carries TRBV4-2 and TRBJ1-5; D gene uncertain. The CDR3 runs 15 residues. Germline values: CDR1 LGHNA, CDR2 YNFKEQ. V was trimmed by 0 bases and J by 5 bases, leaving 11 bases between them. This CDR3 is CASSQEGRYDQPQHF. The CDR3 DNA sequence: TGTGCCAGCAGCCAAGAGGGCAGGTACGATCAGCCCCAGCATTTT.

V gene TRBV12-3 or TRBV12-4 combines with J gene TRBJ1-2; TRBD1 is a possible D gene (6 bases). The length of the CDR3 is 13 residues. V lost 2 bases, J lost 4 bases, and 8 bases lay in between. CDR3 in DNA: TGTGCCAGCAGTTTACGAGGGGGCTATGGCTACACCTTC. The encoded protein is CASSLRGGYGYTF.

This chain connects TRBV19 to TRBJ1-2, with TRBD1 matching over 7 bases. The germline V gene has CDR1 LNHDA and CDR2 SQIVND (reference sequence). V gave up 0 bases and J gave up 6 bases; unmatched junction bases: 1. The CDR3 loop spans 13 amino acids. The DNA of the CDR3 is TGTGCCAGTAGTATAGAAGGGGGCGATGGCTACACCTTC. Residues: CASSIEGGDGYTF.

The V call is TRBV6-4, the J call TRBJ2-7; 7 bases are a match to TRBD2. The V gene end was trimmed by 2 bases and the J gene end by 7 bases; junction bases not matched to a gene: 11. Germline CDR1 is MRHNA and CDR2 is SNTAGT. CDR3 size: 15 residues. CDR3 residues: CASSDPGGNWGEQYF. The CDR3 region has the DNA TGTGCCAGCAGTGACCCGGGAGGCAACTGGGGGGAGCAGTACTTC.

V gene TRBV3-1 (or the pseudogene TRBV3-2) combines with J gene TRBJ2-7; TRBD2 agrees at 8 bases. CDR1 LGHDT and CDR2 YNNKEL come from the germline V gene (reference sequence). The V gene end was trimmed by 0 bases and the J gene end by 4 bases; junction bases not matched to a gene: 8. This CDR3 contains 16 residues. DNA of the CDR3: TGTGCCAGCAGCCAAGAAGGCCAGCGGGAGTGGTACGAGCAGTACTTC. Translating gives CASSQEGQREWYEQYF.

V gene TRBV30 combines with J gene TRBJ1-5; D is uncertain. CDR3 size: 14 residues. Deletions cut 1 base from V and 3 bases from J, with 10 bases between. CDR1 and CDR2 from the germline V gene are GTSNPN and SVGIG (reference sequence). The CDR3 coding sequence is TGTGCCTGGAGTGGGCAGGCAGACAATCAGCCCCAGCATTTT. This translates into CAWSGQADNQPQHF.